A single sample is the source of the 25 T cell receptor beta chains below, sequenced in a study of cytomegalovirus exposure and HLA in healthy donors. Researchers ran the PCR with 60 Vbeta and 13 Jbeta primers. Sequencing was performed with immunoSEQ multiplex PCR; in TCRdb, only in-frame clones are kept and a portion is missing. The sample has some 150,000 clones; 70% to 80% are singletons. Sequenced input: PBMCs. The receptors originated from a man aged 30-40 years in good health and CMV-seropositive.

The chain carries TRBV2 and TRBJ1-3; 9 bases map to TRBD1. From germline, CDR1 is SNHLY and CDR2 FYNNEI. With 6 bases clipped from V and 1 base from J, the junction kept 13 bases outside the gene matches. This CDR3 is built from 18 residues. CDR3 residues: CASRGTLTQGASGNTIYF. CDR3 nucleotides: TGTGCCAGCAGGGGCACCCTGACACAGGGGGCATCTGGAAACACCATATATTTT. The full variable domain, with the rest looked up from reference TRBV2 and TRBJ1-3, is EPEVTQTPSHQVTQMGQEVILRCVPISNHLYFYWYRQILGQKVEFLVSFYNNEISEKSEIFDDQFSVERPDGSNFTLKIRSTKLEDSAMYFCASRGTLTQGASGNTIYFGEGSWLTVV.

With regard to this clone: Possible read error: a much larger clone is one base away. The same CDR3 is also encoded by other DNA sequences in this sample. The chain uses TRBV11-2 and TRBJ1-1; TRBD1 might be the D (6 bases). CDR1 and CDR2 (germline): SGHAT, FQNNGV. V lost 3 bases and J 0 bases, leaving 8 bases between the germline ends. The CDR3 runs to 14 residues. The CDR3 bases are TGTGCCAGCAGCTTCGGACAGCTGAACACTGAAGCTTTCTTT. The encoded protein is CASSFGQLNTEAFF.

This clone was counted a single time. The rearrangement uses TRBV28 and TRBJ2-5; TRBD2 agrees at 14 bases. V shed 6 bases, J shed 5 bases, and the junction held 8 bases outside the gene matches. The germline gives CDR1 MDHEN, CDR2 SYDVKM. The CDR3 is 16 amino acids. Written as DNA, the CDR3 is TGTGCCAGCAGGGGGACTAGCGGGAGATCTGGGGAGACCCAGTACTTC. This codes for CASRGTSGRSGETQYF.

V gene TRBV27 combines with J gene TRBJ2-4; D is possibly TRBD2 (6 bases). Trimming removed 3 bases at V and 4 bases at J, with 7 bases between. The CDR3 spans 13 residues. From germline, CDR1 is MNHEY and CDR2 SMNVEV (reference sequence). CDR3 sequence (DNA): TGTGCCAGCAGTTTGGGACTGAAAAACATTCAGTACTTC. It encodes CASSLGLKNIQYF.

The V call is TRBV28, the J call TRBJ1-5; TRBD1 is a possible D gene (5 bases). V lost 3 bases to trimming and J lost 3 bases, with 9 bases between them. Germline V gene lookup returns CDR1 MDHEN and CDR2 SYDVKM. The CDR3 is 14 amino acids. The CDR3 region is CASSLRDHNQPQHF. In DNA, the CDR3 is TGTGCCAGCAGTTTGCGGGACCACAATCAGCCCCAGCATTTT.

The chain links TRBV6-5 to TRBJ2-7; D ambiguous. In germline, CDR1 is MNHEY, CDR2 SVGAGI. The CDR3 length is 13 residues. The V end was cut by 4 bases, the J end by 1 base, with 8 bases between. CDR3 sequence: CASSLDTSYEQYF. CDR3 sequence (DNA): TGTGCCAGCAGTTTAGACACATCCTACGAGCAGTACTTC.

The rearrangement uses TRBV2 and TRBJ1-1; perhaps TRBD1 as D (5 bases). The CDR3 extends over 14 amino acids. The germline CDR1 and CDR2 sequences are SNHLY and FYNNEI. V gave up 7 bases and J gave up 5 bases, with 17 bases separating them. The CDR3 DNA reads TGTGCCAGCAAGCCTATCAGGGAAGGTACTGAAGCTTTCTTT. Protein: CASKPIREGTEAFF.

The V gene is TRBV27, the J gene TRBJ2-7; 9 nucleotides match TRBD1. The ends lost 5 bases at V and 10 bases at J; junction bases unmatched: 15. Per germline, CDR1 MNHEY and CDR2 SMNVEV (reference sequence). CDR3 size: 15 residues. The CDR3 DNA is TGTGCCAGCAGTCTCCGACAGGGGGAGGGTTTGGATCAGTACTTC. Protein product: CASSLRQGEGLDQYF.

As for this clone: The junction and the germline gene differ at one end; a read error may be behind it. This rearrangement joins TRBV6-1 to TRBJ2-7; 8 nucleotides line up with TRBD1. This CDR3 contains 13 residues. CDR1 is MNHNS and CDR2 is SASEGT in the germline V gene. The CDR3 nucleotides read TGTGCCCGCAGCAGGACAGGGTACTACGAGCAGTACTTC. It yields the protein CARSRTGYYEQYF.

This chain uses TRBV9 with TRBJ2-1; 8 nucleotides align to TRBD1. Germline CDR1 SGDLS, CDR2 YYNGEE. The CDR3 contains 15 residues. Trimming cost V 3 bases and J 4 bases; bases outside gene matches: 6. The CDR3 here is CASSDRDRRYNEQFF. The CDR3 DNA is TGTGCCAGCAGCGACCGGGACAGGAGGTACAATGAGCAGTTCTTC.

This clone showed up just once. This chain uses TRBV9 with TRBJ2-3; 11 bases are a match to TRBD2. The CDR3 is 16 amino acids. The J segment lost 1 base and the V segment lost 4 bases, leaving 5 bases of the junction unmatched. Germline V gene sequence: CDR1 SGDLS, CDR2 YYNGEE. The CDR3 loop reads CASSPGTSGRTDTQYF. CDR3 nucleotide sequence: TGTGCCAGCAGCCCGGGGACTAGCGGCCGCACAGATACGCAGTATTTT.

This chain's CDR3 is CASSPIGQGTGNIQYF. The CDR3 DNA is TGTGCCAGCAGCCCGATCGGACAGGGAACGGGGAACATTCAGTACTTC. V and J are TRBV28 and TRBJ2-4; TRBD1 matches at 8 bases. This CDR3 is 16 amino acids long. Germline CDR1 and CDR2: MDHEN and SYDVKM. V was pared by 6 bases and J by 7 bases, with 14 bases of the junction left unmatched.

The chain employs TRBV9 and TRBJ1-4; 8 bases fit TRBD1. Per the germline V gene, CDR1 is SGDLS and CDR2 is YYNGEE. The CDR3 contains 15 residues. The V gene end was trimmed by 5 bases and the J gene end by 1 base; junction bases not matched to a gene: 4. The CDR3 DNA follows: TGTGCCAGCAGTCCAACAGGGGGAACTAATGAAAAACTGTTTTTT. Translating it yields CASSPTGGTNEKLFF.

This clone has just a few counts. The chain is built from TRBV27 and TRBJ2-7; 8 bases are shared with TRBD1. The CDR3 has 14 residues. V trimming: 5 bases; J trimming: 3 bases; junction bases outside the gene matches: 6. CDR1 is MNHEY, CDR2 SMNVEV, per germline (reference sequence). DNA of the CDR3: TGTGCCAGCAGTCCCCGACAGGGGAACTACGAGCAGTACTTC. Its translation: CASSPRQGNYEQYF.

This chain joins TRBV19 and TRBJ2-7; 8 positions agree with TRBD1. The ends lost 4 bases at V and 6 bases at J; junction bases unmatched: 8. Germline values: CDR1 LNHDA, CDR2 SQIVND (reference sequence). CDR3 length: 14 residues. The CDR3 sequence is CASSTLGQGGEQYF. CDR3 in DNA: TGTGCCAGTAGTACCCTAGGACAGGGAGGCGAGCAGTACTTC.

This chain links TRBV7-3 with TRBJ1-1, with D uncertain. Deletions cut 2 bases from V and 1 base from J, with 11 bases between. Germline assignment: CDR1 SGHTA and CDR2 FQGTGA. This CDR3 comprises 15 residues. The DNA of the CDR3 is TGTGCCAGCAGCTTATTTCACATATCGAACACTGAAGCTTTCTTT. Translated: CASSLFHISNTEAFF.

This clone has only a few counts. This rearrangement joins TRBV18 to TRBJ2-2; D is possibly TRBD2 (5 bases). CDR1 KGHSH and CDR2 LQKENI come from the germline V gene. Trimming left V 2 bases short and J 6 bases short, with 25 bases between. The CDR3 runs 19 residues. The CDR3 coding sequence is TGTGCCAGCTCACCATACCAGGTCAGCGTTCGCCCCGGGGCCGGGGAGCTGTTTTTT. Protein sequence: CASSPYQVSVRPGAGELFF.

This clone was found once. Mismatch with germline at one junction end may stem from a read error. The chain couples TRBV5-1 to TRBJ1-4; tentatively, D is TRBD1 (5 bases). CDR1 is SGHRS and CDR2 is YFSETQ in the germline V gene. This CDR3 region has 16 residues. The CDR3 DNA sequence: TGCACCAGCAGCTTTAACGGAGGGGCAACTAATGAAAAACTGTTTTTT. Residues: CTSSFNGGATNEKLFF. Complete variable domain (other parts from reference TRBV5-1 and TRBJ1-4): KAGVTQTPRYLIKTRGQQVTLSCSPISGHRSVSWYQQTPGQGLQFLFEYFSETQRNKGNFPGRFSGRQFSNSRSEMNVSTLELGDSALYLCTSSFNGGATNEKLFFGSGTQLSVL.

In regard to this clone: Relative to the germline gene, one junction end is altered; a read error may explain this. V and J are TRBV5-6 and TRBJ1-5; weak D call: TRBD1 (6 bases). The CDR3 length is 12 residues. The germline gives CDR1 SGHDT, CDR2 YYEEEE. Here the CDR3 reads CAGSTGFQPQHF. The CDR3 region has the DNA TGTGCCGGCAGCACAGGGTTTCAGCCCCAGCATTTT.

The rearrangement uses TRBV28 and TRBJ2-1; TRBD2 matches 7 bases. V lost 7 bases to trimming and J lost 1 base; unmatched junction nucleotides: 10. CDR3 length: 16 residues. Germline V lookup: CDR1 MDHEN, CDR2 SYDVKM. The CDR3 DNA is TGTGCCAGCAATCGGGCGGGAGACGGGTCCTACAATGAGCAGTTCTTC. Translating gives CASNRAGDGSYNEQFF.

DNA of the CDR3: TGTGCCAGCAGCCGAACCCTGGGACAGGGCGACTCTGGGGCCAACGTCCTGACTTTC. Its translation is CASSRTLGQGDSGANVLTF. The chain uses TRBV7-9 and TRBJ2-6; 9 positions match TRBD1. Trimming at V came to 5 bases and at J to 0 bases, leaving 11 bases not matched to a gene. CDR1 SEHNR and CDR2 FQNEAQ come from the germline V gene (reference sequence). CDR3 length equals 19 residues.

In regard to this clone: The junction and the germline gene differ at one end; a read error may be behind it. The CDR3 protein is CASSLDGLAQETQYF. The CDR3 DNA is TGTGCTAGCAGCTTAGACGGACTGGCCCAAGAGACCCAGTACTTC. The chain is built from TRBV7-7 and TRBJ2-5; D possibly corresponds to TRBD2 (5 bases). Looked up from germline, CDR1 is SSHAT and CDR2 is FNYEAQ (reference sequence). The CDR3 is 15 amino acids.

The DNA of the CDR3 is TGTGCCAGCAGCTTCAGCGGGGGGGCCTACAATGAGCAGTTCTTC. Amino acids: CASSFSGGAYNEQFF. The chain uses TRBV5-4 and TRBJ2-1; TRBD2 matches 10 bases. The ends lost 2 bases at V and 2 bases at J; junction bases unmatched: 1. The CDR3 spans 15 residues. The germline V gene has CDR1 SGHNT and CDR2 YYREEE (reference sequence).

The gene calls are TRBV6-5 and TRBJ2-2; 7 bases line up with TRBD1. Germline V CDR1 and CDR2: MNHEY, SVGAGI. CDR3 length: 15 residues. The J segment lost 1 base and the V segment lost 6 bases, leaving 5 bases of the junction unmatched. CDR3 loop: CASRRGGVNTGELFF. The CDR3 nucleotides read TGTGCCAGCAGGCGAGGGGGCGTGAACACCGGGGAGCTGTTTTTT.

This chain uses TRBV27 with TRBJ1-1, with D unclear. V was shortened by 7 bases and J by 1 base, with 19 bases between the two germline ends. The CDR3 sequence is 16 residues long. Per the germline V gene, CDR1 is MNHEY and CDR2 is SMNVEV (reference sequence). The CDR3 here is CASKGIYTRGNTEAFF. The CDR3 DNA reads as TGTGCCAGCAAGGGCATTTACACGCGGGGGAACACTGAAGCTTTCTTT.